These 25 T cell receptor beta chains were all obtained from the same sample, sequenced in a study of OX40 agonist ivuxolimab in advanced cancers. The protocol was immunoSEQ multiplex PCR, while the TCRdb copy is restricted to in-frame clones and leaves out a portion. The profile covers more than 55,000 clones, with 70% to 90% appearing a single time and approximately 5.4% taken by the ten largest. The source was CD4+ or CD8+ T cells sorted from blood, collected in a trial of the OX40 agonist ivuxolimab. Every receptor here comes from an adult with an advanced solid tumor such as melanoma, head and neck, liver or kidney cancer.

The gene calls are TRBV15 and TRBJ2-5; D is uncertain. The J call may be in error: the DNA end matches TRBJ2-7 better. CDR1 and CDR2 (germline): LNHNV, YYDKDF (reference sequence). The CDR3 sequence is 15 residues long. The DNA of the CDR3 is TGTGCCACCAGCAGTGAAGCCGGGCCCAAGTACGAGCAGTACTTC. It is translated as CATSSEAGPKYEQYF.

The chain employs TRBV29-1 and TRBJ1-1, with unresolved D. CDR1 and CDR2 (germline): SQVTM, ANQGSEA. Between the trimmed V and J ends, which lost 3 bases and 2 bases, there was a span of 4 bases. CDR3 length equals 11 residues. The CDR3 region is CSVEGNTEAFF. Here the CDR3 DNA reads TGCAGCGTTGAGGGCAACACTGAAGCTTTCTTT.

The chain carries TRBV10-3 and TRBJ1-1; a possible D gene is TRBD1 (5 bases). V was shortened by 4 bases and J by 4 bases, with 13 bases between the two germline ends. Germline CDR1 ENHRY, CDR2 SYGVKD. The CDR3 is 14 amino acids. The CDR3 loop is CAISGGREGTEAFF. CDR3 coding DNA: TGTGCCATCAGTGGTGGCAGGGAGGGCACTGAAGCTTTCTTT.

V gene TRBV25-1 combines with J gene TRBJ1-3; D gene ambiguous. From germline, CDR1 is MGHDK and CDR2 SYGVNS. This CDR3 has 13 residues. Trimming cost V 5 bases and J 2 bases, with 7 bases left between them. The CDR3 reads CASSRGTGNTIYF. For the CDR3, the DNA is TGTGCCAGCAGTCGAGGAACTGGAAACACCATATATTTT.

The rearrangement links TRBV7-6 to TRBJ2-1; D uncertain. CDR1 and CDR2 from the germline V gene are SGHVS and FNYEAQ. The CDR3 totals 13 residues. V was pared by 5 bases and J by 2 bases, with 7 bases between. Here the CDR3 DNA reads TGTGCCAGCAGCGAACACCCCTACAATGAGCAGTTCTTC. The encoded protein is CASSEHPYNEQFF.

A note on this clone: This same CDR3 is encoded by further DNA sequences in the sample. This chain joins TRBV18 and TRBJ2-7; 8 nucleotides align to TRBD1. This CDR3 region has 15 residues. Germline V gene lookup returns CDR1 KGHSH and CDR2 LQKENI. V shed 5 bases, J shed 0 bases, and the junction held 6 bases outside the gene matches. CDR3 nucleotides: TGTGCCAGCTCATCCCGGGACAGGAACTCCTACGAGCAGTACTTC. Translation gives CASSSRDRNSYEQYF.

The gene calls are TRBV6-4 and TRBJ1-1; D perhaps matches TRBD1 (5 bases). Trimming pared 3 bases from V and 2 bases from J, leaving 22 bases between. Germline V lookup: CDR1 MRHNA, CDR2 SNTAGT. CDR3 length equals 18 residues. CDR3 nucleotides: TGTGCCAGCAGTGATGTTTGGTCCGGGGAAGGGGCAAACACTGAAGCTTTCTTT. Translated, it gives CASSDVWSGEGANTEAFF.

The CDR3 sequence is CASSLALAGFQETQYF. The CDR3, as DNA: TGCGCCAGCAGCTTGGCGTTAGCGGGGTTCCAAGAGACCCAGTACTTC. This sequence joins TRBV5-1 and TRBJ2-5, with 8 bases aligning to TRBD2. The CDR3 has 16 amino acids. CDR1 and CDR2 from the germline V gene are SGHRS and YFSETQ. The J segment lost 1 base and the V segment lost 0 bases, leaving 5 bases of the junction unmatched.

The chain employs TRBV7-9 and TRBJ2-2; D unclear. V lost 5 bases and J lost 12, with 19 bases in between. Germline CDR1 reads SEHNR; CDR2 reads FQNEAQ (reference sequence). This CDR3 comprises 14 residues. The DNA of the CDR3 is TGTGCCAGCAGCCCCCCCCCACTATCACCTCAGCTGTTTTTT. Translated, it gives CASSPPPLSPQLFF.

The V gene is TRBV5-1, the J gene TRBJ2-7; D call uncertain. Germline-derived CDR1 and CDR2 are SGHRS and YFSETQ. V lost 4 bases and J 0 bases, leaving 14 bases between the germline ends. The CDR3 has 15 residues. The CDR3 protein is CASSPQAESSYEQYF. DNA of the CDR3: TGCGCCAGCAGCCCTCAGGCCGAGAGCTCCTACGAGCAGTACTTC. The full variable domain, rest sourced from reference TRBV5-1 and TRBJ2-7, is KAGVTQTPRYLIKTRGQQVTLSCSPISGHRSVSWYQQTPGQGLQFLFEYFSETQRNKGNFPGRFSGRQFSNSRSEMNVSTLELGDSALYLCASSPQAESSYEQYFGPGTRLTVT.

This chain connects TRBV5-6 to TRBJ1-5; D is unclear. Germline V gene data show CDR1 as SGHDT and CDR2 as YYEEEE. The V end was cut by 2 bases, the J end by 2 bases, with 8 bases between. CDR3 length: 14 residues. The CDR3 is CASSFRGGNQPQHF. In DNA, the CDR3 is TGTGCCAGCAGCTTCCGCGGGGGCAATCAGCCCCAGCATTTT.

This clone was seen a few times. The chain recombines TRBV6-6 with TRBJ1-1; 11 positions match TRBD1. Looked up from germline, CDR1 is MNHNY and CDR2 is SVGAGI (reference sequence). The ends lost 7 bases at V and 3 bases at J; junction bases unmatched: 7. The CDR3 spans 15 residues. CDR3 in DNA: TGTGCCAGCATGGGACAGGGGGGAGGTGACACTGAAGCTTTCTTT. Protein: CASMGQGGGDTEAFF.

The chain's CDR3 is CAISDYGGAKGTEAFF. In DNA, the CDR3 is TGTGCCATCAGTGACTATGGGGGCGCTAAAGGCACTGAAGCTTTCTTT. The rearrangement links TRBV10-3 to TRBJ1-1; D is possibly TRBD1 (6 bases). Germline CDR1 reads ENHRY; CDR2 reads SYGVKD. The CDR3 totals 16 residues. The germline V and J ends were trimmed by 3 bases and 4 bases, with 18 bases remaining between them.

The chain links TRBV6-4 to TRBJ2-3; a weak D match, TRBD2 (7 bases). Germline V gives CDR1 MRHNA, CDR2 SNTAGT. With 8 bases removed from V and 4 bases from J, the gap between germline ends came to 19 bases. This CDR3 has 15 residues. CDR3 in DNA: TGTGCCAGCCGGATTACCGGGGGGCAAGCAGATACGCAGTATTTT. Translating it yields CASRITGGQADTQYF.

This chain uses TRBV5-4 with TRBJ2-5; 8 bases match TRBD2. V lost 4 bases, J lost 1 base, and 6 bases stayed unmatched. This CDR3 has 15 residues. CDR1 and CDR2 from the germline V gene are SGHNT and YYREEE (reference sequence). CDR3 nucleotides: TGTGCCAGCAGCCCGGGAGGGGATCTCCAAGAGACCCAGTACTTC. Translating it yields CASSPGGDLQETQYF. Combining the CDR3 with reference TRBV5-4 and TRBJ2-5 gives the whole variable domain ETGVTQSPTHLIKTRGQQVTLRCSSQSGHNTVSWYQQALGQGPQFIFQYYREEENGRGNFPPRFSGLQFPNYSSELNVNALELDDSALYLCASSPGGDLQETQYFGPGTRLLVL.

This chain connects TRBV6-5 to TRBJ2-7; TRBD2 matches 7 bases. This CDR3 has 14 residues. Germline assignment: CDR1 MNHEY and CDR2 SVGAGI. The ends lost 6 bases at V and 2 bases at J; junction bases unmatched: 7. The CDR3 DNA reads TGTGCCAGCAGCCTATCGGGGGGTGCCTACGAGCAGTACTTC. Its protein is CASSLSGGAYEQYF.

The rearrangement uses TRBV11-2 and TRBJ1-2; no clear D. Germline V gene data show CDR1 as SGHAT and CDR2 as FQNNGV. V lost 6 bases, J lost 3 bases, and 8 bases lay in between. The CDR3 is made up of 12 amino acids. The CDR3 DNA follows: TGTGCCAGCAGTGAGGCCTACTATGGCTACACCTTC. Its protein is CASSEAYYGYTF.

The chain recombines TRBV18 with TRBJ1-1; tentative D call: TRBD1 (6 bases). The germline CDR1 and CDR2 sequences are KGHSH and LQKENI. V shed 3 bases and J shed 0 bases, with 23 bases lying between them. The CDR3 totals 19 residues. The CDR3 loop is CASSPYTGSGRSMNTEAFF. CDR3 bases: TGTGCCAGCTCACCCTACACAGGGAGCGGGAGGTCAATGAACACTGAAGCTTTCTTT.

This chain uses TRBV27 with TRBJ1-5; D gene uncertain. The length of the CDR3 is 16 residues. The V gene's germline CDR1 is MNHEY and CDR2 SMNVEV (reference sequence). V dropped 5 bases and J dropped 1 base, with 15 bases sitting between them. The CDR3 DNA reads as TGTGCCAGCAGTCTTGGCCAAAAAGGGAGCAATCAGCCCCAGCATTTT. It yields the protein CASSLGQKGSNQPQHF.

V is TRBV28 and J is TRBJ1-2; D perhaps matches TRBD1 (6 bases). The CDR3 has 16 amino acids. CDR1 MDHEN and CDR2 SYDVKM come from the germline V gene. Trimming removed 7 bases from V and 8 bases from J, with 26 bases in between. In nucleotides, the CDR3 is TGTGCCAGCAATTCAGCCGGGACATCCCCGTTCAGGGGCTACACCTTC. Amino acid sequence: CASNSAGTSPFRGYTF.

This clone was counted once. V and J are TRBV6-1 and TRBJ2-7; D gene ambiguous. CDR1 is MNHNS, CDR2 SASEGT, per germline. CDR3 size: 14 residues. V lost 3 bases and J 6 bases, leaving 15 bases between the germline ends. The CDR3 region has the DNA TGTGCCAGCAGTGACCTGATCAGATCTGGCGAGCAGTACTTC. Its translation: CASSDLIRSGEQYF.

V is TRBV6-5 and J is TRBJ1-1; D remains unclear. From germline, CDR1 is MNHEY and CDR2 SVGAGI. The CDR3 spans 15 residues. Trimming took off 4 bases at V and 3 bases at J, with 15 bases between the two ends. In DNA form, the CDR3 reads TGTGCCAGCAGTTCCCCGGCTCTTGGGGACACTGAAGCTTTCTTT. Protein product: CASSSPALGDTEAFF.

The chain is built from TRBV11-2 and TRBJ2-1; D gene ambiguous. V was cut by 5 bases and J by 4 bases, with 9 bases left in between. There are 13 residues in the CDR3. CDR1 and CDR2 (germline): SGHAT, FQNNGV. CDR3 sequence reads: CASSDLVYNEQFF. CDR3 sequence (DNA): TGTGCCAGCAGCGACCTAGTGTACAATGAGCAGTTCTTC.

The chain joins TRBV6-1 to TRBJ2-7; the D is unclear. With 6 bases removed from V and 6 bases from J, the gap between germline ends came to 12 bases. CDR1 is MNHNS, CDR2 SASEGT, per germline. This CDR3 has 12 residues. The CDR3 DNA sequence: TGTGCCAGCAGGCTAGTCGGCAGCGAGCAGTACTTC. It yields the protein CASRLVGSEQYF.

The V call is TRBV9, the J call TRBJ1-1, with 8 nucleotides matching TRBD1. J lost 1 base, V lost 2 bases, and 4 bases had no gene match. There are 15 residues in the CDR3. CDR1 is SGDLS and CDR2 is YYNGEE in the germline V gene. The CDR3 sequence: CASSVSDRENTEAFF. CDR3 sequence (DNA): TGTGCCAGCAGCGTCTCGGACAGGGAGAACACTGAAGCTTTCTTT.